The present T cell receptor beta chain was sequenced within a study of identical twins. Notes on the study in general: Beta clonotypes that were abundant in cord blood contained fewer insertions, a pattern absent from memory repertoires. Out-of-frame beta sequences exhibited a weaker degree of excess twin sharing. Modelling approaches yielded underestimates of out-of-frame TCR alpha sharing between monozygotic twins.

Template switching introduced a universal primer site, and the cDNA bore unique molecular identifiers. TCRdb re-analysed the 5' RACE reads in MiXCR, keeping a single row per CDR3 protein. This table has 1.5 million to 2 million distinct CDR3 sequences, less than 35% appearing once. This clonotype was counted between two and nine times. As yet, its antigen is unknown. Sequencing was performed on cord blood. The sequence came from a newborn girl in good health.

The CDR3 loop reads CASSPQGSGRYNEQFF. DNA of the CDR3: TGTGCCAGTAGTCCCCAGGGTAGCGGGCGCTACAATGAGCAGTTCTTC. This chain connects TRBV19 to TRBJ2-1; 7 bases line up with TRBD2. V was pared by 5 bases and J by 3 bases, with 10 bases of the junction left unmatched. The CDR3 has 16 residues. The germline gives CDR1 LNHDA, CDR2 SQIVND (reference sequence).